The clone carrying this T cell receptor beta chain was seen at least ten times. This specimen belongs to a study of T cells in Graves' hyperthyroidism and ophthalmopathy. This CDR3 contains 14 residues. Germline CDR1 and CDR2: LGHDT and YNNKEL (reference sequence). The ends lost 0 bases at V and 5 bases at J; junction bases unmatched: 1. Amplification of TCR beta CDR3 regions used RNA as the template. Using the HTBI primer set, a first-round RT-PCR was run on the TCR CDR3. TCRdb reprocessed the multiplex PCR reads with MiXCR, giving one entry per CDR3 protein. The sample holds some 400,000 distinct CDR3 sequences; 13% are singletons and the top ten take roughly 20%.

The chain employs TRBV3-1 and TRBJ2-7, with 10 nucleotides matching TRBD2. This receptor was identified in a man aged 30 to 39 with Graves' hyperthyroidism that later progressed to Graves' ophthalmopathy. The material sequenced was blood. The CDR3 here is CASSQEGTSDEQYF. CDR3 in DNA: TGTGCCAGCAGCCAAGAAGGGACTAGCGACGAGCAGTACTTC.